The subject of this entry is one T cell receptor beta chain. Its matching antigen is unknown. With V trimmed by 2 bases and J by 4 bases, 6 bases remained unmatched. The CDR3 totals 16 residues. Per the germline V gene, CDR1 is MGHDK and CDR2 is SYGVNS. The data belong to a study of long-term antiretroviral therapy in people with HIV. Study observations and caveats: Subsequent to ART, diversity was augmented yet persisted below that of transplant donor controls. Information on adherence, resistance and therapy changes was unavailable.

This was the immunoSEQ v3.0 assay at survey level. Repertoires were generated with immunoSEQ multiplex PCR, while TCRdb's copy carries only in-frame clones and drops some. The data contain around 21,000 clones, 87% of them singletons. The study drew at least one pre-ART and at least two post-ART PBMC samples from every donor. Sample: unsorted PBMCs, taken 2.1 years after starting antiretroviral therapy. This clonotype was sampled from a man between 18 and 29 years old with HIV. This rearrangement joins TRBV25-1 to TRBJ2-1; 9 positions match TRBD2. CDR3 nucleotides: TGTGCCAGCAGTGAAATGCGGACTAGCGCTTACAATGAGCAGTTCTTC. As protein: CASSEMRTSAYNEQFF.